Listed below are T cell receptor beta chains from one sample, sequenced in a study of identifying expanded T cells in peripheral blood. Generated by immunoSEQ multiplex PCR, the TCRdb table keeps only in-frame clones and is missing some. Among over 100,000 clones listed, about nine tenths were seen once. The sequencing sample was made of blood. The receptors originated from a person between 18 and 69 years old in good health. CDR3s include the opening cysteine and the closing phenylalanine or tryptophan. A D gene is named only where the DNA matches it firmly. Size is omitted from some rows. Given values are once, few, many or a class for expanded clones.

>TRBV2|NA|TRBJ2-5|once
CASSELTVQETQYF
TGTGCCAGCAGTGAATTGACGGTTCAAGAGACCCAGTACTTC
>TRBV28|NA|TRBJ2-1|once
CASTSFYNEQFF
TGTGCCAGCACTAGCTTTTACAATGAGCAGTTCTTC
>TRBV28|NA|TRBJ2-5|NA
CASSLQMGQETQYF
TGTGCCAGCAGTCTACAGATGGGACAAGAGACCCAGTACTTC
>TRBV7-9|NA|TRBJ2-7|once
CASSLGTSRSSYEQYF
TGTGCCAGCAGCTTAGGTACTAGCCGCAGCTCCTACGAGCAGTACTTC
>TRBV6-1|TRBD1|TRBJ1-1|once
CASSIGTGRPTEAFF
TGTGCCAGCAGCATAGGGACAGGGAGACCCACTGAAGCTTTCTTT
>TRBV29-1|NA|TRBJ2-7|NA
CSVRQSSVTEQYF
TGCAGCGTTCGACAGAGTTCCGTTACCGAGCAGTACTTC
>TRBV15|NA|TRBJ2-1|NA
CATSPRASYNEQFF
TGTGCCACCAGCCCTAGGGCCTCCTACAATGAGCAGTTCTTC
>TRBV2|NA|TRBJ1-2|NA
CASNGGANYGYTF
TGTGCCAGCAACGGGGGAGCTAACTATGGCTACACCTTC
>TRBV5-6|NA|TRBJ1-5|NA
CASSLPGTTQHF
TGTGCCAGCAGCTTACCGGGGACCACCCAGCATTTT
>TRBV27|TRBD2|TRBJ2-3|NA
CASSSLAANTDTQYF
TGTGCCAGCAGCTCACTAGCGGCGAACACAGATACGCAGTATTTT
>TRBV7-3|NA|TRBJ2-7|NA
CASSSWDGPYEQYF
TGTGCCAGCAGCTCATGGGATGGGCCCTACGAGCAGTACTTC
>TRBV19|NA|TRBJ1-3|NA
CASSTPHPNTIYF
TGTGCCAGTAGTACCCCACACCCCAACACCATATATTTT
>TRBV6-4|NA|TRBJ1-3|NA
CASSGDGNTIYF
TGTGCCAGCAGTGGTGACGGAAACACCATATATTTT
>TRBV4-2|NA|TRBJ2-6|medium-sized
CASSEGQNSGANVLTF
TGTGCCAGCAGCGAAGGACAAAACTCTGGGGCCAACGTCCTGACTTTC
>TRBV19|NA|TRBJ2-5|once
CASSSRGETQYF
TGTGCCAGTAGTAGTCGGGGTGAGACCCAGTACTTC
>TRBV4-3|NA|TRBJ1-5|NA
CASSQDGGGNQPQHF
TGCGCCAGCAGCCAAGATGGGGGCGGGAATCAGCCCCAGCATTTT
>TRBV9|NA|TRBJ2-2|NA
CASSHPSANTGELFF
TGTGCCAGCAGCCATCCTAGCGCAAACACCGGGGAGCTGTTTTTT
>TRBV18|NA|TRBJ2-7|NA
CASSMGLGDEQYF
TGTGCCAGCTCGATGGGCCTCGGAGACGAGCAGTACTTC
>TRBV5-1|NA|TRBJ2-7|NA
CASSHGQNSYEQYF
TGCGCCAGCAGTCATGGGCAAAACTCCTACGAGCAGTACTTC
>TRBV9|TRBD1|TRBJ2-7|NA
CASSLAGTDTYEQYF
TGTGCCAGCAGCCTTGCCGGGACAGACACCTACGAGCAGTACTTC
>TRBV7-2|NA|TRBJ1-5|once
CASSPSYGSNQPQHF
TGTGCCAGCAGCCCAAGTTATGGTAGCAATCAGCCCCAGCATTTT
>TRBV29-1|TRBD1|TRBJ1-3|NA
CSVGTGQNSGNTIYF
TGCAGCGTCGGGACAGGACAGAACTCTGGAAACACCATATATTTT
>TRBV11-3|TRBD2|TRBJ2-1|NA
CASGLGTSGGDEQFF
TGTGCCAGCGGCCTAGGGACTAGCGGGGGGGATGAGCAGTTCTTC
>TRBV18|NA|TRBJ1-4|few
CASSPDQTTNEKLFF
TGTGCCAGCTCACCCGATCAGACAACTAATGAAAAACTGTTTTTT
>TRBV2|NA|TRBJ1-1|NA
CASSPRTEAFF
TGTGCCAGCAGTCCCAGAACTGAAGCTTTCTTT
>TRBV5-8|TRBD1|TRBJ1-5|NA
CASSATGSGNNQPQHF
TGTGCCAGCAGCGCGACAGGGTCTGGGAACAATCAGCCCCAGCATTTT
>TRBV6-5|NA|TRBJ2-7|NA
CASSYTTGNEQYF
TGTGCCAGCAGTTATACAACAGGTAACGAGCAGTACTTC
>TRBV19|TRBD2|TRBJ2-3|once
CASSISGNTDTQYF
TGTGCCAGTAGTATTAGCGGGAACACAGATACGCAGTATTTT
>TRBV28|TRBD1|TRBJ1-3|NA
CASSLADRGLFFRNTIYF
TGTGCCAGCAGCTTAGCCGACAGGGGATTGTTCTTTAGAAACACCATATATTTT
>TRBV9|NA|TRBJ1-3|once
CASSVVGESSGNTIYF
TGTGCCAGCAGCGTAGTGGGAGAGAGCTCTGGAAACACCATATATTTT
>TRBV4-3|TRBD2|TRBJ2-1|NA
CASSQDPAGGYNEQFF
TGCGCCAGCAGCCAAGATCCAGCGGGGGGTTACAATGAGCAGTTCTTC
>TRBV7-2|TRBD2|TRBJ2-5|once
CASSTRLAGSTYQETQYF
TGTGCCAGCAGCACCCGACTAGCGGGGAGCACATACCAAGAGACCCAGTACTTC
>TRBV7-9|TRBD2|TRBJ2-7|few
CASSLAREGPEQYF
TGTGCCAGCAGCTTAGCCCGGGAGGGGCCCGAGCAGTACTTC
>TRBV6-1|NA|TRBJ1-5|NA
CASSETGRGNGPQHF
TGTGCCAGCAGTGAAACGGGTCGAGGGAATGGGCCCCAGCATTTT
>TRBV9|NA|TRBJ1-1|few
CASSSHLNTEAFF
TGTGCCAGCAGTTCTCACCTGAACACTGAAGCTTTCTTT
>TRBV11-2|NA|TRBJ2-7|NA
CASSLGGWQSF
TGTGCCAGCAGCTTAGGTGGTTGGCAGAGCTTC
>TRBV5-1|NA|TRBJ2-7|NA
CASSPGTASYEQYF
TGCGCCAGCAGCCCAGGGACTGCCTCCTACGAGCAGTACTTC
>TRBV5-1|NA|TRBJ1-3|NA
CASSLAGKENTIYF
TGCGCCAGCAGCTTGGCCGGGAAGGAAAACACCATATATTTT
>TRBV7-9|NA|TRBJ2-2|NA
CASSLEAVLNTGELFF
TGTGCCAGCAGCTTAGAAGCGGTATTGAACACCGGGGAGCTGTTTTTT
>TRBV4-1|NA|TRBJ2-3|few
CASSHSAQGGGTDTQYF
TGCGCCAGCAGCCACTCGGCTCAGGGTGGAGGCACAGATACGCAGTATTTT
>TRBV6-1|NA|TRBJ1-1|NA
CASSDRAQGSGTEAFF
TGTGCCAGCAGTGATAGGGCGCAGGGATCGGGGACTGAAGCTTTCTTT
>TRBV5-1|NA|TRBJ2-7|NA
CASRGQQAPSYEQYF
TGCGCCAGCAGAGGCCAACAGGCCCCCTCCTACGAGCAGTACTTC
>TRBV28|NA|TRBJ2-7|NA
CASSFSGAGEYEQYF
TGTGCCAGCAGTTTCTCTGGGGCAGGGGAATACGAGCAGTACTTC
>TRBV4-3|NA|TRBJ1-1|few
CASSGGGTEAFF
TGCGCCAGCAGCGGGGGGGGAACTGAAGCTTTCTTT
>TRBV7-6|NA|TRBJ2-1|NA
CASSLEPLSHEQFF
TGTGCCAGCAGCTTAGAGCCCCTCTCCCATGAGCAGTTCTTC
>TRBV19|NA|TRBJ1-5|NA
CASSDEGFRQPQHF
TGTGCCAGTAGTGACGAGGGATTTCGACAGCCCCAGCATTTT